This T cell receptor (beta chain) was recorded in a study of T cell responses to AZD1222 COVID-19 vaccine. General study findings and limits: In all cases, repertoires were sampled only after the peak T cell response.

V was clipped by 5 bases and J by 1 base, with 14 bases between them. CDR3 length: 16 amino acids. Germline values: CDR1 SGHTA, CDR2 FQGTGA. Regarding this clone: Its target is unknown.

Assay: immunoSEQ multiplex PCR; the TCRdb copy retains only in-frame clones and omits some. Among 95,000 to 100,000 clones listed, approximately 84% were seen once. The TCR was taken from an adult who received the AZD1222 COVID-19 vaccine. The sample was peripheral blood, taken 28 days after the second AZD1222 dose. This rearrangement joins TRBV7-3 to TRBJ2-2; D possibly matches TRBD1 or TRBD2 (5 bases each). CDR3 nucleotide sequence: TGTGCCAGCAGCCGACCCCCGGGGCAGAACACCGGGGAGCTGTTTTTT. Translation: CASSRPPGQNTGELFF.